The next 28 T cell receptor beta chains were all read from a single sample in a study of blood T cell repertoires in COVID-19. Repertoires were generated with immunoSEQ multiplex PCR, while TCRdb's copy carries only in-frame clones and drops some. The repertoire consists of a few hundred thousand clones, with around 84% occurring once and the leading ten covering 3% to 3.5%. Source material: peripheral blood. Receptor source: a man aged 55 to 70 with acute or convalescent COVID-19.

This sequence joins TRBV3-1 (or the pseudogene TRBV3-2) and TRBJ1-2, with no clear D. Germline V gives CDR1 LGHDT, CDR2 YNNKEL (reference sequence). The CDR3 sequence is 14 residues long. V shed 0 bases and J shed 7 bases, with 12 bases lying between them. The CDR3 DNA follows: TGTGCCAGCAGCCAAGACTCTATATACGGTGGCTACACCTTC. Protein sequence: CASSQDSIYGGYTF.

This rearrangement joins TRBV5-6 to TRBJ2-5; TRBD1 matches 7 bases. CDR3 length: 14 residues. V was pared by 2 bases and J by 2 bases, with 3 bases of the junction left unmatched. Per germline, CDR1 SGHDT and CDR2 YYEEEE. CDR3 amino acids: CASSFQQGQETQYF. The CDR3 coding sequence is TGTGCCAGCAGCTTTCAACAGGGGCAAGAGACCCAGTACTTC.

The gene calls are TRBV3-1 (or the pseudogene TRBV3-2) and TRBJ2-2; TRBD2 agrees at 9 bases. J was trimmed by 8 bases and V by 3 bases; bases with no gene match: 7. The germline V gene encodes CDR1 LGHDT and CDR2 YNNKEL (reference sequence). The CDR3 runs to 15 residues. For the CDR3, the DNA is TGTGCCAGCAGCCAGTGGCCTAGCGGGGCGGGGGAGCTGTTTTTT. Translating it yields CASSQWPSGAGELFF.

The chain links TRBV19 to TRBJ1-1; 7 bases map to TRBD1. With 4 bases clipped from V and 1 base from J, the junction kept 9 bases outside the gene matches. CDR1 is LNHDA, CDR2 SQIVND, per germline (reference sequence). This CDR3 has 16 residues. CDR3 amino acids: CASSTRRQGQNTEAFF. DNA of the CDR3: TGTGCCAGTAGTACCCGCCGACAGGGACAGAACACTGAAGCTTTCTTT.

The table lists this clone with many counts. V is TRBV7-9 and J is TRBJ2-2; TRBD1 matches at 8 bases. Losses at the gene ends were 6 bases for V and 6 bases for J; bases not matched to a gene: 9. The CDR3 consists of 15 residues. In germline, CDR1 is SEHNR, CDR2 FQNEAQ (reference sequence). CDR3 residues: CASRPRQGAAGELFF. CDR3 nucleotide sequence: TGTGCCAGCAGGCCCCGTCAGGGGGCGGCCGGGGAGCTGTTTTTT. The variable domain in full, with the rest retrieved from reference TRBV7-9 and TRBJ2-2, is DTGVSQNPRHKITKRGQNVTFRCDPISEHNRLYWYRQTLGQGPEFLTYFQNEAQLEKSRLLSDRFSAERPKGSFSTLEIQRTEQGDSAMYLCASRPRQGAAGELFFGEGSRLTVL.

The V and J genes are TRBV19 and TRBJ1-5; D unclear. V was shortened by 5 bases and J by 0 bases, with 5 bases between the two germline ends. This CDR3 has 13 amino acids. CDR1 and CDR2 (germline): LNHDA, SQIVND (reference sequence). Written as DNA, the CDR3 is TGTGCCAGTAGTTCTAATAGCAATCAGCCCCAGCATTTT. It codes for CASSSNSNQPQHF. Full variable domain (remainder filled in from reference TRBV19 and TRBJ1-5): DGGITQSPKYLFRKEGQNVTLSCEQNLNHDAMYWYRQDPGQGLRLIYYSQIVNDFQKGDIAEGYSVSREKKESFPLTVTSAQKNPTAFYLCASSSNSNQPQHFGDGTRLSIL.

The rearrangement uses TRBV18 and TRBJ1-1; D call uncertain. The CDR3 is made up of 15 amino acids. V lost 2 bases and J 1 base, leaving 11 bases between the germline ends. The germline gives CDR1 KGHSH, CDR2 LQKENI. The CDR3, as DNA: TGTGCCAGCTCACCAAGCGTACGGAGGAACACTGAAGCTTTCTTT. This codes for CASSPSVRRNTEAFF.

V usage is TRBV7-3 and J usage is TRBJ2-1; TRBD2 matches at 8 bases. With 6 bases clipped from V and 2 bases from J, the junction kept 9 bases outside the gene matches. Germline V gives CDR1 SGHTA, CDR2 FQGTGA. The CDR3 consists of 16 residues. The CDR3 here is CASSPRGAGAYNEQFF. DNA of the CDR3: TGTGCCAGCAGTCCCCGGGGAGCGGGGGCCTACAATGAGCAGTTCTTC.

The chain is built from TRBV5-1 and TRBJ2-7; 8 bases fit TRBD1. The CDR3 loop spans 14 amino acids. After removal of 0 bases from V and 6 bases from J, the junction contained 5 bases not matched to a gene. Germline V gene data show CDR1 as SGHRS and CDR2 as YFSETQ. CDR3 region: CASSLAGQGAEQYF. DNA of the CDR3: TGCGCCAGCAGCTTGGCAGGGCAGGGGGCCGAGCAGTACTTC.

This clone was picked up one time. DNA for the CDR3: TGTGCCAGCAGCCCCGGAGCGGGGGGGCGCACAGATACGCAGTATTTT. Its protein is CASSPGAGGRTDTQYF. The chain uses TRBV5-4 and TRBJ2-3; 10 positions match TRBD2. CDR3 length: 16 residues. The V and J ends lost 4 bases and 1 base, in that order; junction bases with no gene match: 6. CDR1 and CDR2 (germline): SGHNT, YYREEE (reference sequence).

This chain joins TRBV12-3 or TRBV12-4 and TRBJ1-1, with D perhaps TRBD1 (5 bases). The CDR3 spans 13 residues. Trimming cost V 5 bases and J 5 bases, with 12 bases left between them. CDR3 sequence (DNA): TGTGCCAGCAGTACGCGGGACGATACTGAAGCTTTCTTT. Amino acid sequence: CASSTRDDTEAFF.

The V and J genes are TRBV4-1 and TRBJ1-2; TRBD1 might be the D (5 bases). The CDR3 has 13 amino acids. The V gene's germline CDR1 is MGHRA and CDR2 YSYEKL. Trimming removed 1 base at V and 4 bases at J, with 7 bases between. CDR3 sequence: CASSQATAYGYTF. In DNA form, the CDR3 reads TGCGCCAGCAGCCAAGCGACAGCCTATGGCTACACCTTC.

This chain uses TRBV11-1 with TRBJ1-2; the D is unclear. Trimming took off 2 bases at V and 8 bases at J, with 6 bases between the two ends. Germline CDR1 SGHAT, CDR2 FQDESV (reference sequence). CDR3 length: 11 residues. Here the CDR3 reads CASSLMGGYTF. The CDR3 DNA is TGTGCCAGCAGCTTAATGGGCGGCTACACCTTC.

The rearrangement uses TRBV2 and TRBJ2-7, with 7 bases that match TRBD1. Germline V gene lookup returns CDR1 SNHLY and CDR2 FYNNEI. The CDR3 runs 14 residues. Trimming removed 5 bases from V and 5 bases from J; junction bases left unmatched: 9. CDR3 coding DNA: TGTGCCAGCAGTCTACGACAGGGTAACGACGAGCAGTACTTC. It yields the protein CASSLRQGNDEQYF.

This clone was counted once. The chain links TRBV14 to TRBJ1-5, with a possible D match to TRBD1 (5 bases). CDR3 length: 16 amino acids. The V and J ends lost 1 base and 2 bases respectively, with 12 bases between them. Germline loops: CDR1 SGHDN, CDR2 FVKESK. The CDR3 coding sequence is TGTGCCAGCAGCCAAGCGGGGGGGTTGGGCAATCAGCCCCAGCATTTT. Protein sequence: CASSQAGGLGNQPQHF.

The V and J genes are TRBV6-1 and TRBJ1-2; D might be TRBD1 (6 bases). In germline, CDR1 is MNHNS, CDR2 SASEGT. This CDR3 is built from 15 residues. V lost 2 bases, J lost 2 bases, and 12 bases lay in between. DNA of the CDR3: TGTGCCAGCAGTGAAAACCCCCAGGGGAACTATGGCTACACCTTC. This codes for CASSENPQGNYGYTF.

In the case of this clone: Distinct nucleotide sequences in the sample also encode this CDR3. This chain joins TRBV7-9 and TRBJ1-2; D perhaps matches TRBD1 (6 bases). Trimming removed 7 bases at V and 4 bases at J, with 25 bases between. Germline lookup yields CDR1 SEHNR and CDR2 FQNEAQ (reference sequence). The CDR3 contains 17 residues. The CDR3, as DNA: TGTGCCAGCACTTCAACTGGAGTGGCAGGGGCTACCTATGGCTACACCTTC. This translates into CASTSTGVAGATYGYTF.

V gene TRBV12-3 or TRBV12-4 combines with J gene TRBJ2-5, with D perhaps TRBD1 (5 bases). Trimming took off 1 base at V and 7 bases at J, with 10 bases between the two ends. This CDR3 is 13 amino acids long. The CDR3 nucleotides read TGTGCCAGCAGTTTAGGGTCCCAGGGGACCCAGTACTTC. Translated: CASSLGSQGTQYF.

The genes are TRBV2 and TRBJ2-1; weak D call: TRBD2 (6 bases). V was cut by 3 bases and J by 8 bases, with 14 bases left in between. The CDR3 totals 14 residues. CDR1 is SNHLY, CDR2 FYNNEI, per germline. CDR3 amino acids: CASSDGGGHYEQFF. Written as DNA, the CDR3 is TGTGCCAGCAGTGACGGGGGAGGACACTATGAGCAGTTCTTC. The full variable domain, with the rest looked up from reference TRBV2 and TRBJ2-1, is EPEVTQTPSHQVTQMGQEVILRCVPISNHLYFYWYRQILGQKVEFLVSFYNNEISEKSEIFDDQFSVERPDGSNFTLKIRSTKLEDSAMYFCASSDGGGHYEQFFGPGTRLTVL.

The genes are TRBV18 and TRBJ2-7; D is possibly TRBD1 (7 bases). The V end was cut by 3 bases, the J end by 5 bases, with 17 bases between. The V gene's germline CDR1 is KGHSH and CDR2 LQKENI. The CDR3 has 15 amino acids. The CDR3 nucleotides are TGTGCCAGCTCACCCGAGGAGGGGGCTCGGAACGAGCAGTACTTC. As protein: CASSPEEGARNEQYF.

This rearrangement joins TRBV3-1 (or the pseudogene TRBV3-2) to TRBJ2-3; D might be TRBD2 (6 bases). The CDR3 extends over 15 amino acids. Germline V gene data show CDR1 as LGHDT and CDR2 as YNNKEL (reference sequence). Trimming took off 1 base at V and 7 bases at J, with 15 bases between the two ends. The CDR3 coding sequence is TGTGCCAGCAGCCAAGGGCCGGGAGTTCGGAATACGCAGTATTTT. It encodes CASSQGPGVRNTQYF.

This chain links TRBV15 with TRBJ2-7; perhaps TRBD2 as D (6 bases). Germline V gene lookup returns CDR1 LNHNV and CDR2 YYDKDF (reference sequence). This CDR3 region has 14 residues. V was clipped by 3 bases and J by 0 bases, with 9 bases between them. The DNA for the CDR3 is TGTGCCACCAGCAGGGGGGGAACCTCCTACGAGCAGTACTTC. It yields the protein CATSRGGTSYEQYF.

The rearrangement joins TRBV5-5 to TRBJ2-2; 7 bases are shared with TRBD1. V shed 4 bases, J shed 4 bases, and the junction held 10 bases outside the gene matches. This CDR3 contains 16 residues. Per germline, CDR1 SGHKS and CDR2 YYEKEE (reference sequence). The CDR3 DNA reads as TGTGCCAGCAGCCCCATCCGGGACAGCATCACCGGGGAGCTGTTTTTT. Its protein product is CASSPIRDSITGELFF.

The chain joins TRBV5-6 to TRBJ2-1, with D possibly TRBD1 on 5 matching bases. The germline V and J ends were trimmed by 3 bases and 6 bases, with 10 bases remaining between them. The CDR3 consists of 13 residues. The germline CDR1 and CDR2 sequences are SGHDT and YYEEEE. The CDR3 sequence is CASSSKGSNEQFF. Here the CDR3 DNA reads TGTGCCAGCAGCTCTAAGGGGTCCAATGAGCAGTTCTTC.

The chain recombines TRBV14 with TRBJ2-2; D ambiguous. Between the trimmed V and J ends, which lost 0 bases and 7 bases, there was a span of 6 bases. The CDR3 has 13 residues. Germline assignment: CDR1 SGHDN and CDR2 FVKESK. The CDR3 loop reads CASSQDLGGELFF. The CDR3 coding sequence is TGTGCCAGCAGCCAAGATCTAGGCGGGGAGCTGTTTTTT.

The gene calls are TRBV2 and TRBJ2-3; tentatively, D is TRBD1 (5 bases). There are 14 residues in the CDR3. In germline, CDR1 is SNHLY, CDR2 FYNNEI. V lost 6 bases, J lost 4 bases, and 14 bases lay in between. The CDR3 sequence: CASRNLGVADTQYF. In nucleotides, the CDR3 is TGTGCCAGCAGGAATCTAGGGGTGGCAGATACGCAGTATTTT.

The V gene is TRBV18, the J gene TRBJ1-2; D gene ambiguous. The germline V gene encodes CDR1 KGHSH and CDR2 LQKENI. V gave up 0 bases and J gave up 0 bases, with 11 bases separating them. CDR3 length: 16 amino acids. Written as DNA, the CDR3 is TGTGCCAGCTCACCACCGTTCGGTGATGCTAACTATGGCTACACCTTC. It specifies CASSPPFGDANYGYTF.

This clone appeared once. This chain links TRBV6-2 or TRBV6-3 with TRBJ2-2, with 8 bases matching TRBD2. CDR1 and CDR2 (germline): MNHEY, SVGEGT. The CDR3 is made up of 18 amino acids. V lost 5 bases and J lost 10; bases outside the gene matches: 21. CDR3 sequence reads: CASSPSGGAPYTWEELFF. The CDR3 nucleotides are TGTGCCAGCAGTCCCTCGGGAGGGGCCCCTTATACGTGGGAGGAGCTGTTTTTT.